This TCR beta chain originates from a study of blood T cell repertoires in COVID-19. Study-level background: Both acute and convalescent COVID-19 samples were obtained from the United States, Italy and Spain. From T cells, B-cell-depleted T cells, or PBMCs came the material, which was cDNA or gDNA.

The authors' processing: Counts of nucleated cells, estimated from reference gene primer amplification, were obtained. Data came from immunoSEQ multiplex PCR; TCRdb stores just in-frame clones and leaves some out. D and trimming were read from the DNA, whereas the V and J calls and clone size are those reported in that table. The table records fewer than 250,000 clones, about 88% of them present only once. The CDR3 consists of 14 residues. Trimming took 8 bases from V and 2 from J; bases not matched to a gene: 5. Germline V CDR1 and CDR2: MNHEY, SMNVEV (reference sequence). This clone was observed a single time.

The sequence derives from a man aged 60 to 75 with acute or convalescent COVID-19. The chain links TRBV27 to TRBJ2-1; 8 bases are a match to TRBD2. Sequencing input: peripheral blood. The CDR3 DNA reads TGTGCCAGCCGGGAGGGGGGGGCCTACAATGAGCAGTTCTTC. This gives the protein CASREGGAYNEQFF.